This TCR beta chain was captured in a study of blood T cell repertoires in COVID-19. Study background: The United States, Italy and Spain were the sources of the acute and convalescent COVID-19 samples. The cDNA or gDNA used as material had been derived from T cells, B-cell-depleted T cells, or PBMCs.

Looked up from germline, CDR1 is DFQATT and CDR2 is SNEGSKA (reference sequence). The CDR3 extends over 10 amino acids. Authors' data handling: Using reference gene primer amplification, nucleated cell counts were estimated. Clones were sequenced by immunoSEQ multiplex PCR, and TCRdb holds only the in-frame ones, with some missing. V, J and clone size derive from that table, while D and trimming were established from the DNA sequence. The sample has approximately 45,000 clones, roughly 85% seen once. Material for sequencing was peripheral blood. The sequence came from an elderly woman with acute or convalescent COVID-19. This sequence joins TRBV20-1 and TRBJ2-1; weak D call: TRBD1 (6 bases). The CDR3 region is CREDSNEQFF. The CDR3 DNA reads TGCAGGGAGGACAGCAATGAGCAGTTCTTC.